The 3 T cell receptor beta chains given below trace back to one sample, sequenced in a study of control samples from healthy donors and cancer patients. Profiled with immunoSEQ multiplex PCR; TCRdb holds only in-frame clones, not every one. The data show about 150,000 clones, 85% to 95% seen once. The sample was blood. These receptors all stem from a man aged 50 or older in good health.

The rearrangement uses TRBV12-3 or TRBV12-4 and TRBJ2-5; 7 bases fit TRBD2. Trimming removed 5 bases from V and 3 bases from J; junction bases left unmatched: 3. This CDR3 spans 13 amino acids. CDR3 in DNA: TGTGCCAGCAGTCCGGGGGGAGAAGAGACCCAGTACTTC. It encodes CASSPGGEETQYF.

The chain couples TRBV28 to TRBJ1-4; tentative D call: TRBD1 (6 bases). The V gene lost 7 bases and the J gene lost 10 bases, with 22 bases spanning the gap. In germline, CDR1 is MDHEN, CDR2 SYDVKM. This CDR3 region has 15 residues. CDR3 amino acids: CASTHPSTGGGKLFF. The CDR3 bases are TGTGCCAGCACGCACCCCTCGACAGGTGGGGGAAAACTGTTTTTT.

The chain recombines TRBV7-8 with TRBJ2-3, with 8 bases fitting TRBD2. This CDR3 is built from 16 residues. Germline V lookup: CDR1 SGHVS, CDR2 FQNEAQ. J was trimmed by 3 bases and V by 4 bases; bases with no gene match: 9. DNA of the CDR3: TGTGCCAGCAGCTCAGGCGGGGGGCGCCTGACAGATACGCAGTATTTT. Its translation is CASSSGGGRLTDTQYF.